This is a list of T cell receptor beta chains from one sample in a study of blood T cell repertoires in COVID-19. The repertoire was sequenced with immunoSEQ multiplex PCR; TCRdb's copy has only in-frame clones and lacks some. The sample has about 220,000 clones, 84% seen once. Specimen: PBMCs or T cells enriched from blood (not recorded which). The receptor source for this set is a woman in her thirties or forties who had recovered from COVID-19. Both conserved end residues are trimmed from each CDR3. Each record gives: V gene, J gene, CDR3 protein.

TRBV9	TRBJ2-5	ASSPRDSLGETQY
TRBV24-1	TRBJ2-7	ATSDAGTGTREQY
TRBV6-2/TRBV6-3	TRBJ2-1	ASSLGIAGPSYNEQF
TRBV28	TRBJ2-7	AIGLADGYEQY
TRBV18	TRBJ2-1	ASSPRTSGPHNEQF
TRBV4-1	TRBJ2-1	ASSPLISTYNEQF
TRBV30	TRBJ1-3	AWTGQGGNTIY
TRBV7-2	TRBJ2-1	ASSQGQGYGSEQF
TRBV30	TRBJ1-4	AWSAGGASNEKLF
TRBV6-1	TRBJ1-1	ASSDQGDLNTEAF
TRBV7-2	TRBJ1-2	ASSPLGRTANGYT
TRBV28	TRBJ1-2	ASTPMGAWYGYT
TRBV4-1	TRBJ2-2	ASSPRGSGITGELF